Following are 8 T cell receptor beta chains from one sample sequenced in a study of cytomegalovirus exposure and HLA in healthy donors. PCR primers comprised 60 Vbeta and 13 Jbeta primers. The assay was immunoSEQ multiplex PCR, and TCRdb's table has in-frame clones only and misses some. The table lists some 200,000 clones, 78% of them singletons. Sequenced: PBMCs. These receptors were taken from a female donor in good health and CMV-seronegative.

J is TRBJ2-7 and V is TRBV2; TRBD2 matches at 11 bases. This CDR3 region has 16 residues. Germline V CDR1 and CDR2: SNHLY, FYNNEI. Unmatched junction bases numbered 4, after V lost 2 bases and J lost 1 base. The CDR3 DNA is TGTGCCAGCAGTGAACTTGGGACTAGCGGTTCCTACGAGCAGTACTTC. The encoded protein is CASSELGTSGSYEQYF. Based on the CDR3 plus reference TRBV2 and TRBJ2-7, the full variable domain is EPEVTQTPSHQVTQMGQEVILRCVPISNHLYFYWYRQILGQKVEFLVSFYNNEISEKSEIFDDQFSVERPDGSNFTLKIRSTKLEDSAMYFCASSELGTSGSYEQYFGPGTRLTVT.

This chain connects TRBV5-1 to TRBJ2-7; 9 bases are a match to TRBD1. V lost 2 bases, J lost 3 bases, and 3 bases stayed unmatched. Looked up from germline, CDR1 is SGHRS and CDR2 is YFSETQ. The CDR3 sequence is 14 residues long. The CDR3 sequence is CASSFETGGYEQYF. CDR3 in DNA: TGCGCCAGCAGCTTCGAGACAGGGGGCTACGAGCAGTACTTC.

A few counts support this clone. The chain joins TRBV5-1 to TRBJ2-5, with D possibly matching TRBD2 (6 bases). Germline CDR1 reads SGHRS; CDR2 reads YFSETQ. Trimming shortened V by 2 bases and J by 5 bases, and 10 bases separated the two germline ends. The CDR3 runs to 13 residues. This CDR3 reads CASSLQAGETQYF. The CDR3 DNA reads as TGCGCCAGCAGCTTACAGGCGGGGGAGACCCAGTACTTC.

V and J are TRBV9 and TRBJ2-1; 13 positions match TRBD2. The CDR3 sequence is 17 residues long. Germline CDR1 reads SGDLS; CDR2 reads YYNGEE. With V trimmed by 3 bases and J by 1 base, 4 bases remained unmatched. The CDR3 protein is CASSDRLAGGSYNEQFF. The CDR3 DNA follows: TGTGCCAGCAGCGATCGACTAGCGGGAGGTTCCTACAATGAGCAGTTCTTC.

The CDR3 here is CASSRGTYEQYF. In DNA, the CDR3 is TGTGCCAGCAGCCGGGGGACCTACGAGCAGTACTTC. The rearrangement uses TRBV6-1 and TRBJ2-5, with TRBD2 as a possible D gene (6 bases). Matching the DNA end better, TRBJ2-7 makes the J call doubtful. This CDR3 contains 12 residues. Germline V CDR1 and CDR2: MNHNS, SASEGT.

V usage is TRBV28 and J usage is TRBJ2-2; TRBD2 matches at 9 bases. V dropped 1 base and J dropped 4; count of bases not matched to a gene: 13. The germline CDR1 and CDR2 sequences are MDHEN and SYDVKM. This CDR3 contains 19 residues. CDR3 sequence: CASSLFFVRTSDTTGELFF. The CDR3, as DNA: TGTGCCAGCAGTTTATTTTTCGTGAGGACTAGCGATACCACCGGGGAGCTGTTTTTT.

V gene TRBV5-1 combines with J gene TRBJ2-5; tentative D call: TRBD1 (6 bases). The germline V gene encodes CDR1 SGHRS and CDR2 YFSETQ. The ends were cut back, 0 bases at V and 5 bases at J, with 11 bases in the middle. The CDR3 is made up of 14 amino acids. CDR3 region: CASSLDREMETQYF. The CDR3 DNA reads TGCGCCAGCAGCTTGGACAGGGAAATGGAGACCCAGTACTTC.

CDR3 sequence (DNA): TGTGCCAGCAGCTTAGTCGAGCATCAGCCCCAGCATTTT. Translated: CASSLVEHQPQHF. The chain uses TRBV7-9 and TRBJ1-5; D is ambiguous. V lost 1 base, J lost 5 bases, and 6 bases lay in between. The CDR3 sequence is 13 residues long. CDR1 and CDR2 (germline): SEHNR, FQNEAQ (reference sequence).